These 17 T cell receptor beta chains share one sample of origin, sequenced in a study of blood T cells in healthy people across ages. A second PCR of about 7 to 11 cycles used a sample-barcoded 5' primer and a J-beta primer mix. Each CDR3 protein is one row after TCRdb ran MiXCR on the 5' RACE reads. The sample yields 1.5 million to 2 million distinct CDR3 sequences, 28% seen once. The sample taken for sequencing was blood. The receptors here all came from a woman younger than 45 in good health.

This clonotype was found many times. This chain links TRBV12-3 or TRBV12-4 with TRBJ2-1; D might be TRBD2 (6 bases). Trimming stripped 5 bases from V and 8 bases from J, with 13 bases between. The CDR3 spans 13 residues. The CDR3 protein is CASSPTSFYEQFF. CDR3 nucleotide sequence: TGTGCCAGCAGTCCCACTAGCTTTTATGAGCAGTTCTTC.

J is TRBJ1-4 and V is TRBV28; no clear D gene. The CDR3 spans 16 residues. CDR1 MDHEN and CDR2 SYDVKM come from the germline V gene. Trimming pared 2 bases from V and 0 bases from J, leaving 10 bases between. The CDR3 DNA follows: TGTGCCAGCAGTTTAATATTGGGATCAACTAATGAAAAACTGTTTTTT. The encoded protein is CASSLILGSTNEKLFF.

V is TRBV12-3 or TRBV12-4 and J is TRBJ2-1, with TRBD2 identical over 8 bases. The V segment lost 8 bases and the J segment 4 bases; nucleotides outside the gene matches: 16. The CDR3 sequence is 17 residues long. This CDR3 reads CASRPGGLVRGYNEQFF. In nucleotides, the CDR3 is TGTGCCAGCCGCCCTGGGGGACTAGTAAGGGGATACAATGAGCAGTTCTTC.

This clonotype has more than one count but fewer than ten. The gene calls are TRBV6-2 or TRBV6-3 and TRBJ2-1; tentative D call: TRBD1 (6 bases). The CDR3 sequence is 17 residues long. V was trimmed by 5 bases and J by 0 bases, leaving 17 bases between them. Looked up from germline, CDR1 is MNHEY and CDR2 is SVGEGT. DNA for the CDR3: TGTGCCAGCAGTCACAATCGACAGGCCAGCTCCTACAATGAGCAGTTCTTC. This codes for CASSHNRQASSYNEQFF.

This clonotype came up a few times. The CDR3 DNA sequence: TGCAACGTAACCCGGTCAGGACCTAACTATGGCTACACCTTC. Its protein is CNVTRSGPNYGYTF. This chain uses TRBV29-1 with TRBJ1-2; no clear D. Looked up from germline, CDR1 is SQVTM and CDR2 is ANQGSEA. The length of the CDR3 is 14 residues.

This clonotype was seen only a few times. The chain uses TRBV11-3 and TRBJ2-1; 8 nucleotides agree with TRBD2. Germline V CDR1 and CDR2: SGHNT, YENEEA. Unmatched junction bases numbered 7, after V lost 3 bases and J lost 9 bases. The length of the CDR3 is 14 residues. CDR3 region: CASSLAGTRTEQFF. The CDR3 DNA follows: TGTGCCAGCAGCTTGGCCGGGACTAGAACTGAGCAGTTCTTC. The full variable domain, in which reference TRBV11-3 and TRBJ2-1 provide the parts outside the CDR3, is EAGVVQSPRYKIIEKKQPVAFWCNPISGHNTLYWYLQNLGQGPELLIRYENEEAVDDSQLPKDRFSAERLKGVDSTLKIQPAELGDSAVYLCASSLAGTRTEQFFGPGTRLTVL.

This clonotype was picked up many times. The chain uses TRBV20-1 and TRBJ1-5; D remains unclear. CDR1 is DFQATT, CDR2 SNEGSKA, per germline (reference sequence). V lost 3 bases to trimming and J lost 0 bases, with 18 bases between them. The CDR3 extends over 17 amino acids. The CDR3 region is CSARSSVGGYSNQPQHF. CDR3 DNA: TGCAGTGCTAGGTCATCAGTTGGAGGGTATAGCAATCAGCCCCAGCATTTT.

This clonotype has only a few counts. This sequence joins TRBV14 and TRBJ2-1, with D perhaps assigned TRBD1 or TRBD2 (6 bases each). Between the trimmed V and J ends, which lost 4 bases and 8 bases, there was a span of 18 bases. Germline-derived CDR1 and CDR2 are SGHDN and FVKESK. This CDR3 region has 15 residues. CDR3 nucleotide sequence: TGTGCCAGCAGCCTGACGAGAGGGGGGTTTGATGAGCAGTTCTTC. Amino acid sequence: CASSLTRGGFDEQFF.

The V and J genes are TRBV9 and TRBJ2-5; a possible D gene is TRBD2 (5 bases). This CDR3 contains 14 residues. V was shortened by 4 bases and J by 11 bases, with 21 bases between the two germline ends. CDR1 SGDLS and CDR2 YYNGEE come from the germline V gene. CDR3 region: CASSFSTGENEQYF. CDR3 in DNA: TGTGCCAGCAGCTTCTCCACCGGGGAAAATGAGCAGTACTTC.

About this clonotype: This clone may be a read error of a much larger clone one base away. The chain uses TRBV24-1 and TRBJ2-1; 7 bases are shared with TRBD2. The CDR3 extends over 13 amino acids. J was trimmed by 10 bases and V by 5 bases; bases with no gene match: 7. CDR1 and CDR2 (germline): KGHDR, SFDVKD. The CDR3 reads CATSVKRGWEQFF. CDR3 DNA: TGTGCCACCAGTGTGAAGCGGGGATGGGAGCAGTTCTTC.

This rearrangement joins TRBV11-2 to TRBJ2-5; possible D gene TRBD2, 6 bases. Trimming left V 7 bases short and J 3 bases short, with 12 bases between. This CDR3 comprises 13 residues. Germline V lookup: CDR1 SGHAT, CDR2 FQNNGV. The CDR3 spells CASTSGGEETQYF. CDR3 sequence (DNA): TGTGCCAGCACATCCGGAGGGGAAGAGACCCAGTACTTC. Combining the CDR3 with reference TRBV11-2 and TRBJ2-5 gives the whole variable domain EAGVAQSPRYKIIEKRQSVAFWCNPISGHATLYWYQQILGQGPKLLIQFQNNGVVDDSQLPKDRFSAERLKGVDSTLKIQPAKLEDSAVYLCASTSGGEETQYFGPGTRLLVL.

The J gene is TRBJ2-5, the V gene TRBV30; TRBD2 agrees at 11 bases. Germline loops: CDR1 GTSNPN, CDR2 SVGIG (reference sequence). V shed 1 base and J 4 bases; nucleotides not matched to a gene: 8. The CDR3 consists of 16 residues. The CDR3 nucleotides read TGTGCCTGGAGTGCCCTAACTAGCGGGGGAGGAGAGACCCAGTACTTC. It codes for CAWSALTSGGGETQYF. The full variable domain, its missing parts supplied by reference TRBV30 and TRBJ2-5, is SQTIHQWPATLVQPVGSPLSLECTVEGTSNPNLYWYRQAAGRGLQLLFYSVGIGQISSEVPQNLSASRPQDRQFILSSKKLLLSDSGFYLCAWSALTSGGGETQYFGPGTRLLVL.

The chain carries TRBV20-1 and TRBJ2-2; D not resolved. CDR1 DFQATT and CDR2 SNEGSKA come from the germline V gene (reference sequence). CDR3 length: 15 residues. V shed 3 bases and J shed 4 bases, with 15 bases lying between them. CDR3 region: CSASRQSVTTGELFF. The DNA for the CDR3 is TGCAGTGCTAGCCGGCAGAGCGTTACCACCGGGGAGCTGTTTTTT.

The chain recombines TRBV20-1 with TRBJ2-1; D unresolved. Trimming removed 3 bases from V and 3 bases from J, with 18 bases in between. This CDR3 is 16 amino acids long. Per germline, CDR1 DFQATT and CDR2 SNEGSKA (reference sequence). The CDR3 loop reads CSASAHEKAVYNEQFF. The CDR3 nucleotides read TGCAGTGCTAGCGCCCATGAGAAGGCGGTCTACAATGAGCAGTTCTTC.

This clonotype was counted at least ten times. The chain combines TRBV9 with TRBJ1-1; no reliable D call. Trimming stripped 3 bases from V and 1 base from J, with 7 bases between. The CDR3 runs to 13 residues. CDR1 is SGDLS and CDR2 is YYNGEE in the germline V gene. The CDR3 sequence is CASSALPNTEAFF. The CDR3 region has the DNA TGTGCCAGCAGCGCCTTACCGAACACTGAAGCTTTCTTT.

Here the CDR3 reads CASSEYFSSPLHF. CDR3 DNA sequence: TGTGCCAGCAGTGAATATTTCTCCTCACCCCTCCACTTT. The chain recombines TRBV6-1 with TRBJ1-6; no clear D gene. V was cut by 2 bases and J by 10 bases, with 9 bases left in between. The length of the CDR3 is 13 residues. The germline V gene has CDR1 MNHNS and CDR2 SASEGT.

This clonotype was recorded at least ten times. The rearrangement joins TRBV7-6 to TRBJ2-7; the D gene is possibly TRBD1 (5 bases). The CDR3 sequence is 15 residues long. Germline V lookup: CDR1 SGHVS, CDR2 FNYEAQ. Trimming pared 0 bases from V and 4 bases from J, leaving 13 bases between. CDR3 bases: TGTGCCAGCAGCTTAGCGCAGGGTTCGCCTTACGAGCAGTACTTC. Translation: CASSLAQGSPYEQYF.